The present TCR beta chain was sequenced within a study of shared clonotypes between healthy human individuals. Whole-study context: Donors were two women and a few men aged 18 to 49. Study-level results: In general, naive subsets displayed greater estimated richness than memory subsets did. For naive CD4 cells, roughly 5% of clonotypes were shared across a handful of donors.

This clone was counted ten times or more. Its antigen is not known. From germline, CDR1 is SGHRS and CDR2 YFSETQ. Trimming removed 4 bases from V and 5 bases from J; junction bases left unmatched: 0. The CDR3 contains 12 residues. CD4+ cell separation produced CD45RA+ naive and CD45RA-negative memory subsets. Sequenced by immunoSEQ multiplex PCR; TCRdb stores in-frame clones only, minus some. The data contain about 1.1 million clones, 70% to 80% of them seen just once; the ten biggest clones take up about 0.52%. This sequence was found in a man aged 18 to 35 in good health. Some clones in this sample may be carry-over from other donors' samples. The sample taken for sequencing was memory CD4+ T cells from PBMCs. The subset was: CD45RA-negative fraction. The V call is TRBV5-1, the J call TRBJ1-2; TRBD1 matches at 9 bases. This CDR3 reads CASSDRGYGYTF. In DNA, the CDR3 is TGCGCCAGCAGCGACAGGGGGTATGGCTACACCTTC.